The rows below give T cell receptor beta chains drawn from one sample of a study of graft-versus-host responses after intestinal transplantation. These TCRs are of unknown antigen specificity. Method: immunoSEQ multiplex PCR; TCRdb's copy keeps in-frame clones and lacks some. The sample lists fewer than 95,000 clones, over 85% occurring once. The sample consisted of unstimulated CD8+ T cells sorted from spleen or lymph node cells, taken before intestinal transplant. Receptors originate from a human donor who received an intestinal transplant. CDR3s include the opening cysteine and the closing phenylalanine or tryptophan. The order of the fields is CDR3 length, clone size, D gene, J gene, V gene, CDR3 protein, CDR3 DNA. D genes are given only for firm matches. Some rows mark clone size as missing; the rest say once, few, many or name a class of expanded clone.

>17|NA|TRBD2|TRBJ2-1|TRBV19
CASSMTSGSLSYNEQFF
TGTGCCAGTAGTATGACTAGCGGGAGTCTTTCCTACAATGAGCAGTTCTTC
>14|NA|TRBD1|TRBJ1-2|TRBV27
CAGSAGDSFYGYTF
TGTGCCGGCAGTGCCGGGGACAGCTTTTATGGCTACACCTTC
>14|NA|TRBD2|TRBJ2-1|TRBV7-9
CASSGLAGALEQFF
TGTGCCAGCAGCGGACTAGCGGGAGCGCTTGAGCAGTTCTTC
>17|NA|NA|TRBJ2-1|TRBV9
CASRASDGSVGYNEQFF
TGTGCCAGCAGGGCCAGTGACGGGAGTGTCGGCTACAATGAGCAGTTCTTC
>13|NA|NA|TRBJ2-7|TRBV19
CASSTSGAYEQYF
TGTGCCAGTAGTACGAGCGGTGCCTACGAGCAGTACTTC
>12|NA|NA|TRBJ2-7|TRBV5-6
CASSLNMVEQYF
TGTGCCAGCAGCCTGAACATGGTCGAGCAGTACTTC
>14|NA|NA|TRBJ1-2|TRBV7-9
CASNKYLPRDGYTF
TGTGCCAGCAACAAATATCTTCCCCGGGATGGCTACACCTTC
>13|NA|NA|TRBJ2-1|TRBV25-1
CASSKTDYNEQFF
TGTGCCAGCAGTAAGACAGACTACAATGAGCAGTTCTTC
>14|NA|NA|TRBJ1-2|TRBV5-6
CASSLGIANYGYTF
TGTGCCAGCAGCTTGGGCATAGCTAACTATGGCTACACCTTC
>16|NA|TRBD2|TRBJ2-1|TRBV4-1
CASSQLAGSSYNEQFF
TGCGCCAGCAGCCAGCTAGCGGGAAGCTCCTACAATGAGCAGTTCTTC
>16|NA|TRBD2|TRBJ2-1|TRBV13
CASSSRAGLVYNEQFF
TGTGCCAGCAGCTCGAGAGCGGGATTGGTTTACAATGAGCAGTTCTTC
>17|NA|TRBD2|TRBJ2-5|TRBV6-1
CASSATYGLARGETQYF
TGTGCCAGCAGTGCGACCTACGGACTAGCGAGGGGAGAGACCCAGTACTTC
>14|NA|NA|TRBJ2-7|TRBV19
CASSMTGQGYEQYF
TGTGCCAGTAGTATGACGGGCCAGGGTTACGAGCAGTACTTC
>15|NA|NA|TRBJ1-3|TRBV25-1
CASSPRRFSGNTIYF
TGTGCCAGCAGTCCCAGGCGATTCTCTGGAAACACCATATATTTT
>15|NA|NA|TRBJ1-2|TRBV5-6
CASSLGLGTPYGYTF
TGTGCCAGCAGCTTGGGACTTGGGACACCCTATGGCTACACCTTC
>12|NA|NA|TRBJ1-3|TRBV18
CASSEPGNTIYF
TGTGCCAGCTCCGAGCCCGGAAACACCATATATTTT
>17|NA|NA|TRBJ1-3|TRBV9
CASSVEDRYSSGNTIYF
TGTGCCAGCAGCGTAGAGGACAGATATTCCTCTGGAAACACCATATATTTT
>14|NA|NA|TRBJ2-7|TRBV27
CASSFTYGSYEQYF
TGTGCCAGCAGTTTTACCTACGGCTCCTACGAGCAGTACTTC
>15|NA|NA|TRBJ2-5|TRBV4-1
CASSQDEGTVETQYF
TGCGCCAGCAGCCAAGATGAGGGTACTGTGGAGACCCAGTACTTC
>13|NA|NA|TRBJ2-2|TRBV13
CASSFTSTGELFF
TGTGCCAGCAGCTTTACTAGCACCGGGGAGCTGTTTTTT
>15|NA|TRBD2|TRBJ2-7|TRBV7-2
CASSLDPGGLYEQYF
TGTGCCAGCAGCTTAGATCCGGGGGGGCTATACGAGCAGTACTTC
>18|NA|TRBD2|TRBJ2-7|TRBV4-2
CASSQDLGVAGSSYEQYF
TGTGCCAGCAGCCAAGATCTGGGCGTAGCGGGAAGCTCCTACGAGCAGTACTTC
>16|NA|NA|TRBJ1-2|TRBV6-1
CASSDLYRDPNYGYTF
TGTGCCAGCAGTGATCTCTACCGGGATCCCAACTATGGCTACACCTTC
>14|NA|NA|TRBJ1-4|TRBV6-1
CASSDTVAMKKLFF
TGTGCCAGCAGTGATACGGTTGCGATGAAGAAACTGTTTTTT
>17|NA|NA|TRBJ1-2|TRBV5-5
CASSLDPARLPNYGYTF
TGTGCCAGCAGCTTGGACCCCGCCCGACTACCTAACTATGGCTACACCTTC
>13|once|NA|TRBJ1-4|TRBV6-1
CASSETGPEKLFF
TGTGCCAGCAGTGAAACAGGGCCCGAAAAACTGTTTTTT
>14|NA|TRBD2|TRBJ2-7|TRBV30
CAWSWASGNYEQYF
TGTGCCTGGAGTTGGGCTAGCGGGAACTACGAGCAGTACTTC
>15|once|NA|TRBJ2-1|TRBV27
CASSLLLSSYNEQFF
TGTGCCAGCAGTTTACTTCTTAGCTCCTACAATGAGCAGTTCTTC
>13|NA|NA|TRBJ1-4|TRBV29-1
CSVPGQPNEKLFF
TGCAGCGTTCCCGGACAGCCTAATGAAAAACTGTTTTTT
>12|NA|NA|TRBJ2-3|TRBV6-5
CASVGVTDTQYF
TGTGCCAGCGTCGGAGTGACAGATACGCAGTATTTT
>13|few|NA|TRBJ1-1|TRBV5-1
CASSLAGNTEAFF
TGCGCCAGCAGCTTGGCAGGGAACACTGAAGCTTTCTTT
>15|NA|TRBD1|TRBJ2-7|TRBV6-1
CASMSRRDSFYEQYF
TGTGCCAGCATGAGCCGCCGGGACAGCTTCTACGAGCAGTACTTC
>14|NA|NA|TRBJ2-1|TRBV28
CASKPDSSYNEQFF
TGTGCCAGCAAGCCGGACTCCTCCTACAATGAGCAGTTCTTC
>17|NA|TRBD2|TRBJ2-5|TRBV6-1
CASSDIVSGRFQETQYF
TGTGCCAGCAGTGACATCGTTAGCGGGAGGTTCCAAGAGACCCAGTACTTC
>15|once|NA|TRBJ1-1|TRBV27
CASSLSGDWGTEAFF
TGTGCCAGCAGTTTATCCGGGGACTGGGGCACTGAAGCTTTCTTT
>15|NA|NA|TRBJ2-7|TRBV27
CASSLQGGLIYEQYF
TGTGCCAGCAGTTTACAGGGTGGATTGATCTACGAGCAGTACTTC
>12|once|NA|TRBJ1-2|TRBV6-6
CASLQTPADYTF
TGTGCCAGCCTCCAAACTCCGGCGGACTACACCTTC
>15|NA|TRBD1|TRBJ2-6|TRBV19
CASSTTGYGANVLTF
TGTGCCAGTAGTACGACAGGGTATGGGGCCAACGTCCTGACTTTC
>16|once|TRBD2|TRBJ2-3|TRBV14
CASSPRVAGATDTQYF
TGTGCCAGCAGCCCCCGAGTAGCGGGAGCCACAGATACGCAGTATTTT
>17|NA|TRBD2|TRBJ2-1|TRBV4-1
CASSQEKGLGVAMGQFF
TGCGCCAGCAGCCAAGAGAAGGGACTAGGGGTTGCGATGGGGCAGTTCTTC
>17|NA|NA|TRBJ1-3|TRBV30
CAWSVIHLGGPGNTIYF
TGTGCCTGGAGTGTAATACATCTGGGAGGGCCTGGAAACACCATATATTTT
>12|few|TRBD1|TRBJ1-4|TRBV2
CASRDRDEKLFF
TGTGCCAGCCGGGACAGGGATGAAAAACTGTTTTTT
>10|NA|NA|TRBJ1-1|TRBV29-1
CSVQITEAFF
TGCAGCGTTCAAATCACTGAAGCTTTCTTT
>17|NA|TRBD1|TRBJ1-2|TRBV19
CASSPIGQGSKDYGYTF
TGTGCCAGTAGTCCGATAGGACAGGGGAGTAAAGACTATGGCTACACCTTC
>14|NA|NA|TRBJ1-1|TRBV9
CASSANPSPGEAFF
TGTGCCAGCAGCGCTAACCCATCGCCCGGGGAAGCTTTCTTT